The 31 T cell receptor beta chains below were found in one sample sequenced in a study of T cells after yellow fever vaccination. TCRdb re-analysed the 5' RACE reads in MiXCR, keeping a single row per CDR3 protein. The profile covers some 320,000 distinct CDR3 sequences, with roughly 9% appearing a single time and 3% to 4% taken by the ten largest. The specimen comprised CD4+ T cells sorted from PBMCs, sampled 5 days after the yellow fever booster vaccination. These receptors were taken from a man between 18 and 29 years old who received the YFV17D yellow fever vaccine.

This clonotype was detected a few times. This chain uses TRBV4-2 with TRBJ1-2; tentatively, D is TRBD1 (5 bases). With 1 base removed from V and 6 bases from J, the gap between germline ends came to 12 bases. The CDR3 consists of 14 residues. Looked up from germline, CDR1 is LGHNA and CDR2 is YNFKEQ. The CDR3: CASSQGGRGNGYTF. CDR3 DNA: TGTGCCAGCAGCCAAGGAGGGCGGGGGAATGGCTACACCTTC.

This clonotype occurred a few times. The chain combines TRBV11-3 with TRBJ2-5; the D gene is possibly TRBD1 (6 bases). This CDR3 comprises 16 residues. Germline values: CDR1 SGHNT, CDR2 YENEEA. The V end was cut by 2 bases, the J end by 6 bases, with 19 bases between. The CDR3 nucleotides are TGTGCCAGCAGCTTAATTCGTCAGGGGCCCTTTAAGACCCAGTACTTC. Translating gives CASSLIRQGPFKTQYF.

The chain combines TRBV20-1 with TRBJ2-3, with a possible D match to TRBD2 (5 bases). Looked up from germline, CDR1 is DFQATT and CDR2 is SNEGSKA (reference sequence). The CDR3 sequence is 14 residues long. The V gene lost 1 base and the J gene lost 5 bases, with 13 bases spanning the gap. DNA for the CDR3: TGCAGTGCTAGAGGAGGGTTAGCAGGAGATACGCAGTATTTT. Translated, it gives CSARGGLAGDTQYF.

The CDR3 nucleotides are TGTGCCAGCAGCGCCTATACAGAAGAGACCCAGTACTTC. It encodes CASSAYTEETQYF. The chain combines TRBV9 with TRBJ2-5; no clear D. Deletions cut 3 bases from V and 3 bases from J, with 9 bases between. The length of the CDR3 is 13 residues. Germline assignment: CDR1 SGDLS and CDR2 YYNGEE.

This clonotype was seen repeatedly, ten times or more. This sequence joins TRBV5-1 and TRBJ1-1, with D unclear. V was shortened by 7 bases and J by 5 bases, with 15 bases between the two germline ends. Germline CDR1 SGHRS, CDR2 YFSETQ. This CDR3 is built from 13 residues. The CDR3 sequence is CASAATARTEAFF. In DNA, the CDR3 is TGCGCCAGCGCGGCGACGGCGAGGACTGAAGCTTTCTTT.

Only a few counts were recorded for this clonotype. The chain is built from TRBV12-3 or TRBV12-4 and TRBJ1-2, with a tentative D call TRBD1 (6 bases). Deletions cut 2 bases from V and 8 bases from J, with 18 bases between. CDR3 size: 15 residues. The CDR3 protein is CASSLRGLQGTGYTF. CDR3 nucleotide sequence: TGTGCCAGCAGTTTAAGGGGATTACAGGGAACGGGCTACACCTTC.

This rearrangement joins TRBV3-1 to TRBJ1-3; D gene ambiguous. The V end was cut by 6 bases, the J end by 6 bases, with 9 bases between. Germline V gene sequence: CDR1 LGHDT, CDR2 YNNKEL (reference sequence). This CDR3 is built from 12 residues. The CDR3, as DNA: TGTGCCAGCAGGGGTTTAGAAAACACCATATATTTT. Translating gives CASRGLENTIYF.

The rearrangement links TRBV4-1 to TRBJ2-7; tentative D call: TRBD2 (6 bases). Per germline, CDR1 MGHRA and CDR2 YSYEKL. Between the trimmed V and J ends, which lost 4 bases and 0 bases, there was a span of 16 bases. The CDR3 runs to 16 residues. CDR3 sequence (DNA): TGCGCCAGCAGCCGGACTCCGGGACTGCCCTCCTACGAGCAGTACGTC. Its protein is CASSRTPGLPSYEQYV.

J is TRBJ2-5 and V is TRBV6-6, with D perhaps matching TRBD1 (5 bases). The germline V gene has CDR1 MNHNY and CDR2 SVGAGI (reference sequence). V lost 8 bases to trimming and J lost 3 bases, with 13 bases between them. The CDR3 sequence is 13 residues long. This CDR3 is CASYQGIEETQYF. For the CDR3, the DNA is TGTGCCAGCTATCAGGGAATTGAAGAGACCCAGTACTTC.

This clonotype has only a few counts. The CDR3 spells CASSELEGWQPQHF. In DNA, the CDR3 is TGTGCCAGCAGTGAATTGGAGGGTTGGCAGCCCCAGCATTTT. The chain carries TRBV25-1 and TRBJ1-5; D is unresolved. Germline V lookup: CDR1 MGHDK, CDR2 SYGVNS. The CDR3 is 14 amino acids. Trimming removed 1 base at V and 7 bases at J, with 11 bases between. Using reference TRBV25-1 and TRBJ1-5 for the parts outside the CDR3, the full variable domain is EADIYQTPRYLVIGTGKKITLECSQTMGHDKMYWYQQDPGMELHLIHYSYGVNSTEKGDLSSESTVSRIRTEHFPLTLESARPSHTSQYLCASSELEGWQPQHFGDGTRLSIL.

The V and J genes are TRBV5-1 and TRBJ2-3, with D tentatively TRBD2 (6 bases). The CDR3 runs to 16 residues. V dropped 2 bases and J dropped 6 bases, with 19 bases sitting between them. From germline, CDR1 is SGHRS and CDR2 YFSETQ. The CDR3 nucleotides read TGCGCCAGCAGCTTATCTGCCCGGGGAGGTCGGGATACGCAGTATTTT. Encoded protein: CASSLSARGGRDTQYF.

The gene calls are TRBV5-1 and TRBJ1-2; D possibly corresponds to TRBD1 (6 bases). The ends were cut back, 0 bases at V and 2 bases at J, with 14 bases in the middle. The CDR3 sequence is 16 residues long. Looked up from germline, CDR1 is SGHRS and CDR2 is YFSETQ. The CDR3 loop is CASSLVPDRLNYGYTF. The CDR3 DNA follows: TGCGCCAGCAGCTTGGTTCCAGACAGGTTAAACTATGGCTACACCTTC.

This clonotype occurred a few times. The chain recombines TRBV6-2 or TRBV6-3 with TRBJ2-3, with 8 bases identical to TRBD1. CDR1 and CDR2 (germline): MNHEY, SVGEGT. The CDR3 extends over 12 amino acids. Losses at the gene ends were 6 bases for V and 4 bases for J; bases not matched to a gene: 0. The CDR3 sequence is CASRTGADTQYF. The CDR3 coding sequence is TGTGCCAGCAGGACAGGGGCAGATACGCAGTATTTT.

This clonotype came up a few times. Written as DNA, the CDR3 is TGTGCCAGCAGGCGACAGGCCGGGGAGCTGTTTTTT. Protein: CASRRQAGELFF. J is TRBJ2-2 and V is TRBV7-9, with D possibly matching TRBD1 (6 bases). The CDR3 sequence is 12 residues long. V was pared by 6 bases and J by 6 bases, with 8 bases between. Germline values: CDR1 SEHNR, CDR2 FQNEAQ (reference sequence).

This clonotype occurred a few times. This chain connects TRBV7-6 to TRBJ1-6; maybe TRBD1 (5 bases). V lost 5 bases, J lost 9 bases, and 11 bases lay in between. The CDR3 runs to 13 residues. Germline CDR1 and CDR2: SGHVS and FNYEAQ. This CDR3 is CASSIRQSSPLHF. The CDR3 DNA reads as TGTGCCAGCAGCATCAGACAGTCTTCACCCCTCCACTTT.

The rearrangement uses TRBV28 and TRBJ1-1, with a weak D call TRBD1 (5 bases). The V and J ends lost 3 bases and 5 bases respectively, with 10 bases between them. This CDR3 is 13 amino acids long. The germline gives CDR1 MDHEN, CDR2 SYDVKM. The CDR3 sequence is CASSFGTWTEAFF. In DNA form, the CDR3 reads TGTGCCAGCAGTTTCGGGACGTGGACTGAAGCTTTCTTT. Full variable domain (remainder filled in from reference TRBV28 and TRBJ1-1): DVKVTQSSRYLVKRTGEKVFLECVQDMDHENMFWYRQDPGLGLRLIYFSYDVKMKEKGDIPEGYSVSREKKERFSLILESASTNQTSMYLCASSFGTWTEAFFGQGTRLTVV.

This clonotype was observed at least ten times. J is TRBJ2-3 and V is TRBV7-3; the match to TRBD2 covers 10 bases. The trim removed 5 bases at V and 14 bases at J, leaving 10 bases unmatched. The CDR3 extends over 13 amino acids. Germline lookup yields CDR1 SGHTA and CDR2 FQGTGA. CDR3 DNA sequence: TGTGCCAGCAGCCCAAGTCCTAGCGGGGGCTGGTATTTT. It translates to CASSPSPSGGWYF.

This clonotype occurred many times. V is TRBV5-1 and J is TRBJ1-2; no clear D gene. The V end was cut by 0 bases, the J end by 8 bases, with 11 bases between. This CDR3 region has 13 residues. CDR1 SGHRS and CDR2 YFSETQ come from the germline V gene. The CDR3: CASSLDGPVGYTF. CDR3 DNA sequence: TGCGCCAGCAGCTTGGATGGCCCCGTGGGCTACACCTTC.

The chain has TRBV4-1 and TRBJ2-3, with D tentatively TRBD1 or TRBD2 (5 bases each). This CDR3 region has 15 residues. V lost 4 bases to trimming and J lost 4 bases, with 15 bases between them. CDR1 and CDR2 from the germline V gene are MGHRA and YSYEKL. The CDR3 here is CASSPVGVGPDTQYF. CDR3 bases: TGCGCCAGCAGCCCGGTGGGGGTTGGACCAGATACGCAGTATTTT.

DNA of the CDR3: TGCGCCAGCAGCCCGGGGGACGGCAATCAGCCCCAGCATTTT. Protein: CASSPGDGNQPQHF. The chain links TRBV5-1 to TRBJ1-5, with D possibly matching TRBD1 (5 bases). V was cut by 4 bases and J by 2 bases, with 10 bases left in between. The CDR3 consists of 14 residues. Per the germline V gene, CDR1 is SGHRS and CDR2 is YFSETQ.

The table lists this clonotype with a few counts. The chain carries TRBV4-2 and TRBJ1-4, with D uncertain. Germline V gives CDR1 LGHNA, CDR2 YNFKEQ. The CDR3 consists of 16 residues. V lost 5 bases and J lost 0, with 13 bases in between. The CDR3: CASSSSWGATNEKLFF. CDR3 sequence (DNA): TGTGCCAGCAGCTCCAGCTGGGGAGCAACTAATGAAAAACTGTTTTTT.

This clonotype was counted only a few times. The CDR3 DNA reads as TGTGGGACGGGGACGAACACCGGGGAGCTGTTTTTT. Translation gives CGTGTNTGELFF. The chain carries TRBV6-5 and TRBJ2-2; perhaps TRBD2 as D (5 bases). Germline V lookup: CDR1 MNHEY, CDR2 SVGAGI. This CDR3 has 12 residues.

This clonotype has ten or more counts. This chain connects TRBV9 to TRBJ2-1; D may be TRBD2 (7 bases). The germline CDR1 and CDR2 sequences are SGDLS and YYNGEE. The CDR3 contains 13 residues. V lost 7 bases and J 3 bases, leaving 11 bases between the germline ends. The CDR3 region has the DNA TGTGCCAGCGGGGGGGCAGTCTACAATGAGCAGTTCTTC. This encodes CASGGAVYNEQFF. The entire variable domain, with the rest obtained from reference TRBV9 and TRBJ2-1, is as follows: DSGVTQTPKHLITATGQRVTLRCSPRSGDLSVYWYQQSLDQGLQFLIQYYNGEERAKGNILERFSAQQFPDLHSELNLSSLELGDSALYFCASGGAVYNEQFFGPGTRLTVL.

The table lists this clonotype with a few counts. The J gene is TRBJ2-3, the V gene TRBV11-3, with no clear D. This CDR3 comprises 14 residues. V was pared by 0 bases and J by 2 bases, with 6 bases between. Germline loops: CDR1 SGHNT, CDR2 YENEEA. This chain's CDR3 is CASSLDENTDTQYF. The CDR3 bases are TGTGCCAGCAGCTTAGATGAGAACACAGATACGCAGTATTTT. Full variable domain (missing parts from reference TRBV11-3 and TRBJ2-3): EAGVVQSPRYKIIEKKQPVAFWCNPISGHNTLYWYLQNLGQGPELLIRYENEEAVDDSQLPKDRFSAERLKGVDSTLKIQPAELGDSAVYLCASSLDENTDTQYFGPGTRLTVL.

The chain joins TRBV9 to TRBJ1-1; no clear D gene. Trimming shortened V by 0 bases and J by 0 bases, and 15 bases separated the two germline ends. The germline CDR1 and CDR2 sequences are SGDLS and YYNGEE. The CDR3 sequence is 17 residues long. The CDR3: CASSVGSVAGLNTEAFF. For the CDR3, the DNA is TGTGCCAGCAGCGTAGGGTCCGTCGCGGGGTTGAACACTGAAGCTTTCTTT.

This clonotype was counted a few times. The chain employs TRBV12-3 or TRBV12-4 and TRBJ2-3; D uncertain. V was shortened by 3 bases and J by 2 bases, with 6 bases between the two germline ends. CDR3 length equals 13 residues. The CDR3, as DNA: TGTGCCAGCAGTTTCCACTCCACAGATACGCAGTATTTT. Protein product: CASSFHSTDTQYF.

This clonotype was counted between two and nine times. CDR3 residues: CASKHPGQGRSPLHF. The CDR3 DNA reads TGTGCCAGCAAACATCCAGGGCAGGGTCGTTCACCCCTCCACTTT. V and J are TRBV6-1 and TRBJ1-6, with TRBD1 as a possible D gene (5 bases). The V gene lost 7 bases and the J gene lost 9 bases, with 19 bases spanning the gap. There are 15 residues in the CDR3. Germline CDR1 and CDR2: MNHNS and SASEGT.

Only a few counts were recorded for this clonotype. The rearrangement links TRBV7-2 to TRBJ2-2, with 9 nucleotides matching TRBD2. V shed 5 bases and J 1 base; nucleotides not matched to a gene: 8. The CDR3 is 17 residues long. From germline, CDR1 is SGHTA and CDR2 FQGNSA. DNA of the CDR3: TGTGCCAGCAGCGTTAGCATACTAGCGGGGAACACCGGGGAGCTGTTTTTT. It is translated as CASSVSILAGNTGELFF.

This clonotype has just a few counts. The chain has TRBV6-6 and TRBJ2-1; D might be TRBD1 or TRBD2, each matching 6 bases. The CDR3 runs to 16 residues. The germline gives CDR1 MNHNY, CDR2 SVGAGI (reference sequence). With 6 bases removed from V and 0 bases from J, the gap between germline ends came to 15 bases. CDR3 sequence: CASSQKGGRSYNEQFF. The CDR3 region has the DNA TGTGCCAGCAGCCAGAAGGGGGGCCGCTCCTACAATGAGCAGTTCTTC.

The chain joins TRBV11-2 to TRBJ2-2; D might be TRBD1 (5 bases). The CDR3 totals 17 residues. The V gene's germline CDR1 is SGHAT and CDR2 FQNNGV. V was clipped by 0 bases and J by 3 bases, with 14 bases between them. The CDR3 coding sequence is TGTGCCAGCAGCTTAGAGGTCATAGGGGTTGACACCGGGGAGCTGTTTTTT. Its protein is CASSLEVIGVDTGELFF.

The CDR3 coding sequence is TGTGCCAGCAGCGTTTGGGACACCCTCACAGATACGCAGTATTTT. This codes for CASSVWDTLTDTQYF. This chain uses TRBV7-9 with TRBJ2-3; perhaps TRBD1 as D (6 bases). CDR1 is SEHNR and CDR2 is FQNEAQ in the germline V gene (reference sequence). V lost 5 bases and J 2 bases, leaving 14 bases between the germline ends. The CDR3 has 15 amino acids.